Each of the 22 T cell receptor beta chains below was sequenced from the same sample in a study of cytomegalovirus exposure and HLA in healthy donors. In the PCR, 60 Vbeta and 13 Jbeta primers were used. Profiling relied on immunoSEQ multiplex PCR, and the TCRdb table lists in-frame clones only, not all of them. The sample gives under 110,000 clones, more than 70% of which show up once; about 2.5% is in the top ten. Material: PBMCs. The receptors were sampled from a man aged 35-49 years in good health and CMV-seronegative.

The chain joins TRBV5-4 to TRBJ1-4; 8 bases map to TRBD1. V lost 3 bases to trimming and J lost 4 bases; unmatched junction nucleotides: 8. In germline, CDR1 is SGHNT, CDR2 YYREEE (reference sequence). The CDR3 covers 16 residues. The CDR3 region is CASSSRDRGGNEKLFF. In DNA form, the CDR3 reads TGTGCCAGCAGCTCCCGAGACAGGGGTGGTAATGAAAAACTGTTTTTT.

The chain is built from TRBV5-1 and TRBJ2-1, with TRBD2 as a possible D gene (6 bases). This CDR3 is built from 15 residues. The V end lost 2 bases, the J end lost 7 bases, and 16 bases lay between the germline ends. Germline lookup yields CDR1 SGHRS and CDR2 YFSETQ. Written as DNA, the CDR3 is TGCGCCAGCAGCTTTTCCGGGACTGATAGAAATGAGCAGTTCTTC. Translating gives CASSFSGTDRNEQFF.

The gene calls are TRBV13 and TRBJ2-7; 7 positions agree with TRBD1. V shed 2 bases and J 6 bases; nucleotides not matched to a gene: 7. The CDR3 totals 14 residues. CDR1 and CDR2 from the germline V gene are PRHDT and FYEKMQ (reference sequence). CDR3 sequence: CASSLPDRASEQYF. In DNA, the CDR3 is TGTGCCAGCAGCTTACCCGACAGGGCAAGCGAGCAGTACTTC.

This chain links TRBV2 with TRBJ2-7; 9 nucleotides match TRBD1. Germline V lookup: CDR1 SNHLY, CDR2 FYNNEI. The CDR3 is 15 residues long. V lost 6 bases and J lost 6; bases outside the gene matches: 12. CDR3 in amino acids: CASSARGTGNTEQYF. The CDR3 nucleotides read TGTGCCAGCAGCGCCCGAGGGACAGGGAATACCGAGCAGTACTTC.

This chain joins TRBV5-1 and TRBJ1-2; 10 bases align to TRBD1. The germline V gene has CDR1 SGHRS and CDR2 YFSETQ. Trimming removed 4 bases from V and 6 bases from J; junction bases left unmatched: 6. The CDR3 covers 14 residues. The CDR3 loop reads CASSASGTGDGYTF. The CDR3 DNA sequence: TGCGCCAGCAGCGCGTCCGGGACAGGGGATGGCTACACCTTC.

This clone was seen only once. The chain recombines TRBV18 with TRBJ1-2, with a weak D call TRBD1 (5 bases). The germline V and J ends were trimmed by 3 bases and 1 base, with 6 bases remaining between them. CDR1 and CDR2 (germline): KGHSH, LQKENI. The CDR3 has 13 amino acids. CDR3 amino acids: CASSPDSNYGYTF. The CDR3 bases are TGTGCCAGCTCACCTGACAGTAACTATGGCTACACCTTC.

This chain connects TRBV9 to TRBJ1-1; 10 nucleotides agree with TRBD1. CDR1 and CDR2 (germline): SGDLS, YYNGEE. CDR3 size: 17 residues. Unmatched junction bases numbered 8, after V lost 0 bases and J lost 3 bases. CDR3 region: CASSVGQGAWLDTEAFF. The CDR3 region has the DNA TGTGCCAGCAGCGTAGGACAGGGGGCCTGGCTGGACACTGAAGCTTTCTTT.

The count of this clone is one. The chain is built from TRBV19 and TRBJ2-2; TRBD1 agrees at 9 bases. V shed 7 bases, J shed 7 bases, and the junction held 19 bases outside the gene matches. This CDR3 is built from 18 residues. Germline lookup yields CDR1 LNHDA and CDR2 SQIVND (reference sequence). This CDR3 is CASTPTLMGQGGDGELFF. The CDR3 DNA sequence: TGTGCCAGTACCCCAACGTTGATGGGACAGGGTGGTGACGGGGAGCTGTTTTTT.

Turning to this clone: The junction departs from the called germline gene at one end, perhaps through a read error. As DNA, the CDR3 is TGTGCCAGCAGTTTGGGACTCGACGGAAACATTCAGTACTTC. This sequence encodes CASSLGLDGNIQYF. This chain connects TRBV5-4 to TRBJ2-4, with D possibly TRBD2 on 6 matching bases. Germline assignment: CDR1 SGHNT and CDR2 YYREEE (reference sequence). The CDR3 extends over 14 amino acids. Based on the CDR3 plus reference TRBV5-4 and TRBJ2-4, the full variable domain is ETGVTQSPTHLIKTRGQQVTLRCSSQSGHNTVSWYQQALGQGPQFIFQYYREEENGRGNFPPRFSGLQFPNYSSELNVNALELDDSALYLCASSLGLDGNIQYFGAGTRLSVL.

J is TRBJ1-5 and V is TRBV9, with TRBD1 as a possible D gene (6 bases). CDR3 size: 15 residues. V lost 0 bases to trimming and J lost 3 bases, with 10 bases between them. Looked up from germline, CDR1 is SGDLS and CDR2 is YYNGEE. CDR3 sequence: CASSVGQGLNQPQHF. CDR3 DNA sequence: TGTGCCAGCAGCGTAGGCCAGGGGCTCAATCAGCCCCAGCATTTT.

As DNA, the CDR3 is TGCGCCAGCAGCCGGACGGGGGACAGCAATTCACCCCTCCACTTT. Translating it yields CASSRTGDSNSPLHF. The chain uses TRBV4-1 and TRBJ1-6; 7 bases map to TRBD1. After removal of 4 bases from V and 7 bases from J, the junction contained 7 bases not matched to a gene. The CDR3 has 15 residues. Germline V lookup: CDR1 MGHRA, CDR2 YSYEKL.

The chain is built from TRBV7-3 and TRBJ2-2, with a weak D call TRBD1 (6 bases). The CDR3 is 19 residues long. The germline V gene encodes CDR1 SGHTA and CDR2 FQGTGA. V was cut by 5 bases and J by 1 base, with 23 bases left in between. The CDR3 spells CASSPNALPQGRNTGELFF. The CDR3 bases are TGTGCCAGCAGCCCTAATGCCCTCCCGCAGGGGCGGAACACCGGGGAGCTGTTTTTT.

The CDR3 here is CASRELSGGLETQYF. The CDR3 DNA sequence: TGTGCCAGCAGGGAGCTTAGCGGGGGGCTAGAGACCCAGTACTTC. This rearrangement joins TRBV6-6 to TRBJ2-5, with 10 bases identical to TRBD2. J lost 4 bases, V lost 6 bases, and 8 bases had no gene match. CDR1 and CDR2 (germline): MNHNY, SVGAGI (reference sequence). The CDR3 length is 15 residues.

The chain combines TRBV2 with TRBJ1-2, with D tentatively TRBD1 (6 bases). Per germline, CDR1 SNHLY and CDR2 FYNNEI. The CDR3 extends over 13 amino acids. V dropped 4 bases and J dropped 7 bases, with 13 bases sitting between them. CDR3 in DNA: TGTGCCAGCAGTGTTGGGACATTGGGTGGCTACACCTTC. Protein: CASSVGTLGGYTF.

This chain joins TRBV10-3 and TRBJ2-5, with TRBD2 identical over 12 bases. Per the germline V gene, CDR1 is ENHRY and CDR2 is SYGVKD. With V trimmed by 3 bases and J by 5 bases, 7 bases remained unmatched. This CDR3 has 16 residues. The CDR3 nucleotides read TGTGCCATCAGTGACACTGGCACTAGCGGGGGGGAGACCCAGTACTTC. This codes for CAISDTGTSGGETQYF.

V gene TRBV9 combines with J gene TRBJ1-3, with 8 nucleotides matching TRBD1. V lost 2 bases to trimming and J lost 3 bases; unmatched junction nucleotides: 7. Germline lookup yields CDR1 SGDLS and CDR2 YYNGEE. There are 16 residues in the CDR3. CDR3 coding DNA: TGTGCCAGCAGCGTGGAGGGCAGGGGGCTTGGAAACACCATATATTTT. Amino acids: CASSVEGRGLGNTIYF.

The chain uses TRBV27 and TRBJ2-1; D is possibly TRBD1 (6 bases). This CDR3 region has 15 residues. Germline CDR1 MNHEY, CDR2 SMNVEV (reference sequence). Trimming removed 0 bases from V and 3 bases from J, with 9 bases in between. Here the CDR3 reads CASSLSQGLYNEQFF. DNA of the CDR3: TGTGCCAGCAGTTTATCGCAGGGGCTCTACAATGAGCAGTTCTTC.

The V and J genes are TRBV6-1 and TRBJ1-2; no clear D gene. Germline V lookup: CDR1 MNHNS, CDR2 SASEGT. CDR3 length: 12 residues. Trimming stripped 6 bases from V and 7 bases from J, with 12 bases between. The CDR3 nucleotides are TGTGCCAGCAGGGCCTTTAATGGTGGCTACACCTTC. It specifies CASRAFNGGYTF.

This clone showed up just a few times. The chain couples TRBV7-8 to TRBJ2-7; a possible D gene is TRBD1 (6 bases). Deletions cut 2 bases from V and 3 bases from J, with 17 bases between. The CDR3 extends over 16 amino acids. CDR1 SGHVS and CDR2 FQNEAQ come from the germline V gene. Here the CDR3 reads CASSLMGGQLGYEQYF. The CDR3 coding sequence is TGTGCCAGCAGCTTAATGGGCGGACAGTTAGGCTACGAGCAGTACTTC.

This rearrangement joins TRBV21-1 to TRBJ2-7; the tabulated D call, TRBD1, remains unverified against the DNA. TRBV21-1 is a known pseudogene. The CDR3 has 16 residues. The CDR3 reads CASSKSDPGVPYEQYF. Written as DNA, the CDR3 is TGTGCCAGCAGCAAGAGTGATCCAGGGGTCCCCTACGAGCAGTACTTC.

The rearrangement uses TRBV7-9 and TRBJ1-5; 9 bases match TRBD1. The ends lost 2 bases at V and 3 bases at J; junction bases unmatched: 14. The CDR3 sequence is 19 residues long. CDR1 is SEHNR and CDR2 is FQNEAQ in the germline V gene (reference sequence). The CDR3 spells CASSLKGTGPGFPNQPQHF. DNA for the CDR3: TGTGCCAGCAGCTTAAAGGGGACAGGGCCTGGGTTTCCCAATCAGCCCCAGCATTTT.

As regards this clone: This specimen includes other DNA sequences encoding the same CDR3. This chain uses TRBV9 with TRBJ2-3, with 9 bases aligning to TRBD2. With V trimmed by 1 base and J by 4 bases, 16 bases remained unmatched. The CDR3 contains 19 residues. The germline CDR1 and CDR2 sequences are SGDLS and YYNGEE. Written as DNA, the CDR3 is TGTGCCAGCAGCGTATTCCCCGGGGCCCTAGCGGGGACCCCAGATACGCAGTATTTT. It codes for CASSVFPGALAGTPDTQYF.